A selection of T cell receptor beta chains follows, all from one sample in a study of response to subunit inactivated influenza vaccine. TCRdb recomputed calls from the RT-PCR reads with MiXCR, one row per CDR3 protein. The sample has around 750,000 distinct CDR3 sequences, 21% seen once. The material was PBMCs from blood, obtained 4 to 6 days after vaccination. The origin of the receptors is a man aged 45-65 years who received an inactivated influenza vaccine. CDR3s include the opening cysteine and the closing phenylalanine or tryptophan. D genes are given only for firm matches. Rows may omit the clone size; those that give it use once, few, many or a size class.

V	size	D	J	DNA	CDR3
TRBV29-1	NA	TRBD2	TRBJ2-1	TGCAGCCAAAGGGCTAGCGGGGATATCGGGCAGTTCTTC	CSQRASGDIGQFF
TRBV25-1	few	NA	TRBJ1-1	TGTGCCAGCAGTGAATATGAAGGAACTGAAGCTTTCTTT	CASSEYEGTEAFF
TRBV24-1	few	NA	TRBJ2-3	TGTGCCACCAGTGATCCGGGACCCCAAGACACAGATACGCAGTATTTT	CATSDPGPQDTDTQYF
TRBV6-5	few	NA	TRBJ2-4	TGTGCCAGCAGTTACGACTCAGCCCAAAACATTCAGTACTTC	CASSYDSAQNIQYF
TRBV4-2	many	TRBD1	TRBJ1-1	TGTGCCAGCAGCCAAGTCCTTGGACAGGGAGGCACTGAAGCTTTCTTT	CASSQVLGQGGTEAFF
TRBV6-1	few	NA	TRBJ1-2	TGTGCCAGCAGGACGGTGGGGAACTATGGCTACACCTTC	CASRTVGNYGYTF
TRBV7-6	few	NA	TRBJ1-5	TGTGCCAGCAGCTTAGGGAAGCCAAATCAGCCCCAGCATTTT	CASSLGKPNQPQHF
TRBV28	NA	NA	TRBJ1-4	TGTGCCAGCAGTACCCGGGGGGCCAATGAAAAACTGTTTTTT	CASSTRGANEKLFF
TRBV3-1	NA	NA	TRBJ2-2	TGTGCCAGCGCCTGGAGTAGCGGCGGGGAGCTGTTTTTT	CASAWSSGGELFF
TRBV4-1	NA	NA	TRBJ2-7	TGCGCCAGCAGCCAACCACAGGGTATGGGCGAGCAGTACTTC	CASSQPQGMGEQYF
TRBV10-2	few	TRBD2	TRBJ2-3	TGCGCCAGCAGTGAGTCGTGGACTAGCGGGGGTGTAGATACGCAGTATTTT	CASSESWTSGGVDTQYF
TRBV12-3/TRBV12-4	NA	NA	TRBJ1-2	TGTGCCAGCAGTTTAGGAGGTCCCCTTTTCTTC	CASSLGGPLFF
TRBV20-1	few	NA	TRBJ2-7	TGCAGTGCTAGAGATCTACAGAACTACGAGCAGTACTTC	CSARDLQNYEQYF
TRBV30	NA	NA	TRBJ2-2	TGTGCCTGGAGTTGGGCGCGTTACACCGGGGAGCTGTTTTTT	CAWSWARYTGELFF
TRBV6-2/TRBV6-3	few	TRBD2	TRBJ2-1	TGTGCCAGCCTCGGACTAGATGCGCCCAATGAGCAGTTCTTC	CASLGLDAPNEQFF
TRBV7-6	NA	NA	TRBJ2-1	TGTGCCAGCAGCTTAGGACCCATAGGGGGGAATTTCGATGAGCAGTTCTTC	CASSLGPIGGNFDEQFF
TRBV5-1	many	NA	TRBJ2-2	TGTGCCAGCAGCTTAGATGCGAACACCGGGGAGCTGTTTTTT	CASSLDANTGELFF
TRBV20-1	NA	NA	TRBJ1-5	TGCAGTGCTCCAAGAGGTAGCAATCAGCCCCAGCATTTT	CSAPRGSNQPQHF
TRBV12-3/TRBV12-4	NA	TRBD1	TRBJ2-1	TGTGCCAGCAGGCCAAAAGGGACAGGGACTGACAATGAGCAGTTCTTC	CASRPKGTGTDNEQFF
TRBV4-3	NA	TRBD1	TRBJ1-2	TGCGCCAGCAGCCAAGAGGCAGGGGGGTACGGCTACACCTTC	CASSQEAGGYGYTF
TRBV12-3/TRBV12-4	few	NA	TRBJ1-2	TGTGCCAGCAGTTTGGGGCAGCCACTAGCCGGCTACACCTTC	CASSLGQPLAGYTF
TRBV10-3	NA	TRBD1	TRBJ1-5	TGTGCCATCAGCGACAGGGGTGCGCAGCCCCAGCATTTT	CAISDRGAQPQHF
TRBV20-1	NA	NA	TRBJ2-2	TGCAGTGCTAGAGATCCGCCTTTTACAGGGTCTACCGGGGAGCTGTTTTTT	CSARDPPFTGSTGELFF
TRBV27	NA	NA	TRBJ2-4	TGTGCCAGCTCCTCCCTACCGGGTCTAAACATTCAGTACTTC	CASSSLPGLNIQYF
TRBV18	few	TRBD1	TRBJ1-1	TGTGCCAGCTCTCTATTGAACAGGGGCGCTGAAGCTTTCTTT	CASSLLNRGAEAFF
TRBV2	few	NA	TRBJ2-7	TGTGCCAGCTTAGGGGCAGGCGAGCAGTACTTC	CASLGAGEQYF
TRBV4-2	NA	TRBD2	TRBJ2-2	TGTGCCAGCAGCCAAGGGTCTAGCGGGTGGAACACCGGGGAGCTGTTTTTT	CASSQGSSGWNTGELFF
TRBV3-1	few	TRBD1	TRBJ1-6	TGTGCCAGCAGCCCCACAGGGGCGAATTTTCCACCCCTCCACTTT	CASSPTGANFPPLHF
TRBV29-1	NA	TRBD1	TRBJ2-7	TGCAGCGCCACGGATGGGACAGGGGGGTACGAGCAGTACTTC	CSATDGTGGYEQYF
TRBV10-3	NA	TRBD1	TRBJ2-1	TGTGCCATCAGGGACAGGGGCGAAAGTAATGAGCAGTTCTTC	CAIRDRGESNEQFF
TRBV28	few	NA	TRBJ2-4	TGTGCCAGCAGTTTGGCTGGCGGAAACATTCAGTACTTC	CASSLAGGNIQYF
TRBV18	NA	TRBD1	TRBJ1-2	TGTGCCAGCTCACCATCCGGGACAGTTAACTATGGCTACACCTTC	CASSPSGTVNYGYTF
TRBV4-1	NA	TRBD1	TRBJ2-7	TGCGCCAGCAGCCAGGACGACAGGGACCGTGGTGAGCAGTACTTC	CASSQDDRDRGEQYF
TRBV7-9	many	TRBD2	TRBJ2-2	TGTGCCAGCAGTAAAGCGGGAAAGCGGCAGAACACCGGGGAGCTGTTTTTT	CASSKAGKRQNTGELFF